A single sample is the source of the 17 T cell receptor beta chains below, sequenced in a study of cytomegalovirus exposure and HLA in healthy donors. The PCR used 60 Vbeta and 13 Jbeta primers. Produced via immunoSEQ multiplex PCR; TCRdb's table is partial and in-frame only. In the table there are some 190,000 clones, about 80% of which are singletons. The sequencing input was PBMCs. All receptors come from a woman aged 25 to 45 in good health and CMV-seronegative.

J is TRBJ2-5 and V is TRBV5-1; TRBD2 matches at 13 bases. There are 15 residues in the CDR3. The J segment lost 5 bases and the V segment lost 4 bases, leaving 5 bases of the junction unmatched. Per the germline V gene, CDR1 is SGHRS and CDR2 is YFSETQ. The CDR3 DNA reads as TGCGCCAGCAGCCTCGGGACTAGCGGGGCCGAGACCCAGTACTTC. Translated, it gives CASSLGTSGAETQYF.

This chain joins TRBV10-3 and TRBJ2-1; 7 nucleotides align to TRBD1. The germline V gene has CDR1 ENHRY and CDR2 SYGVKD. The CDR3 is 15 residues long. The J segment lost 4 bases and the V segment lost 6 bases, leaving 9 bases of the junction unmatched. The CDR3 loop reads CAIRDSQGQYNEQFF. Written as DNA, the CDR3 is TGTGCCATCAGGGACTCTCAGGGACAGTACAATGAGCAGTTCTTC.

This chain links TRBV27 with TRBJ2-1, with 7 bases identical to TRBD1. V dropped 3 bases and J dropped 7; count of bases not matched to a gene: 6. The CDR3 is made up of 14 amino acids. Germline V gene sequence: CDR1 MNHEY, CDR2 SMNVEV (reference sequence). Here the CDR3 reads CASSFLQGSNEQFF. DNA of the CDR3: TGTGCCAGCAGTTTTCTACAGGGGTCTAATGAGCAGTTCTTC.

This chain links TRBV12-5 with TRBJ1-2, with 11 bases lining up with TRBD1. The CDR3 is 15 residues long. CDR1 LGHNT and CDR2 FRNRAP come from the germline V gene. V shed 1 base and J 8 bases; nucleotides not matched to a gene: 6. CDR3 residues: CASGLGTGGGGGYTF. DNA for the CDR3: TGTGCTAGTGGTTTGGGGACAGGGGGCGGCGGCGGCTACACCTTC.

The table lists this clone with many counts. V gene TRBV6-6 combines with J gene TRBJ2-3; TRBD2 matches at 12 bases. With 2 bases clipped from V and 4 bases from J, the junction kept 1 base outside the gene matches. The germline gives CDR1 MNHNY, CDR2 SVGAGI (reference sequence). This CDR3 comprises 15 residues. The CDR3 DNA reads TGTGCCAGCAGTTACGCTAGCGGGGGGGCAGATACGCAGTATTTT. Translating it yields CASSYASGGADTQYF.

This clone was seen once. This CDR3 is CASSPTGGFNTDTQYF. The CDR3 nucleotides read TGTGCCAGCAGCCCGACAGGGGGCTTTAACACAGATACGCAGTATTTT. The V gene is TRBV2, the J gene TRBJ2-3, with 10 bases matching TRBD1. The V segment lost 6 bases and the J segment 2 bases; nucleotides outside the gene matches: 8. CDR3 length equals 16 residues. Germline V gene lookup returns CDR1 SNHLY and CDR2 FYNNEI.

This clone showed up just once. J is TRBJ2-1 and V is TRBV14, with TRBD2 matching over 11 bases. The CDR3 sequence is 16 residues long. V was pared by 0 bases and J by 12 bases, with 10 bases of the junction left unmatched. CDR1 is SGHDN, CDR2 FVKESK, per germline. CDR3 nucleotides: TGTGCCAGCAGCCAAGATTTAGCTAGCGGGGGGATTCGGCAGTTCTTC. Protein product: CASSQDLASGGIRQFF.

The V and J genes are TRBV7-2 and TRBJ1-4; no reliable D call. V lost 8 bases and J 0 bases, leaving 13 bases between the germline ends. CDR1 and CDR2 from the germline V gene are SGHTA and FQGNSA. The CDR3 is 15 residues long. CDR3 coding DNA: TGTGCCAGCGGGCACCAGGTTTCAACTAATGAAAAACTGTTTTTT. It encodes CASGHQVSTNEKLFF. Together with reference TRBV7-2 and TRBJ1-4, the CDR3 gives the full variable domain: GAGVSQSPSNKVTEKGKDVELRCDPISGHTALYWYRQSLGQGLEFLIYFQGNSAPDKSGLPSDRFSAERTGGSVSTLTIQRTQQEDSAVYLCASGHQVSTNEKLFFGSGTQLSVL.

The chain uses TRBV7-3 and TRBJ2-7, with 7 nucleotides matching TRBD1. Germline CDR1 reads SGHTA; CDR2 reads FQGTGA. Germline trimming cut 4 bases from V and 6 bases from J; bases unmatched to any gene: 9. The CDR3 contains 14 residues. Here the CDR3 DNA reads TGTGCCAGCAGCTCCCCCCGACAGGGCGGCGAGCAGTACTTC. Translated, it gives CASSSPRQGGEQYF.

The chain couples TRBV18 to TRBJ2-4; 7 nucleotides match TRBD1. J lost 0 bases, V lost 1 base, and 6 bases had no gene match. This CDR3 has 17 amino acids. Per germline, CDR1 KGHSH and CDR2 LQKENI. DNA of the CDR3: TGTGCCAGCTCACCACTGGGGACAGCACTAGCCAAAAACATTCAGTACTTC. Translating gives CASSPLGTALAKNIQYF.

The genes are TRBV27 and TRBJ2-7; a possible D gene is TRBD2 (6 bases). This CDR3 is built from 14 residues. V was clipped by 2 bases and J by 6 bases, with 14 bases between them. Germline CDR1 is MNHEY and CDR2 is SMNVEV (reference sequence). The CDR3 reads CASSLGRGSSEQYF. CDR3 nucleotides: TGTGCCAGCAGTTTAGGGCGGGGTTCTAGCGAGCAGTACTTC.

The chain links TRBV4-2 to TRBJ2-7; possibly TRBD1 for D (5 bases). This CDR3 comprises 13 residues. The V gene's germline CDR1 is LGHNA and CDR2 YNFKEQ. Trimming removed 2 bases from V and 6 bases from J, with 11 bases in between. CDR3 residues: CASSQITGSEQYF. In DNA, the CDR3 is TGTGCCAGCAGCCAAATTACAGGTTCCGAGCAGTACTTC.

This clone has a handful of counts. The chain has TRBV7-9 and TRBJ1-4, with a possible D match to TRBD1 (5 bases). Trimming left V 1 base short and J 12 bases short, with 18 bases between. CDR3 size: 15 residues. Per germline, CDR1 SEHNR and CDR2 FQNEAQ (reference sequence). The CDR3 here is CASSLGGLSVGELFF. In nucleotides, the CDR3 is TGTGCCAGCAGCTTAGGGGGACTATCCGTCGGGGAACTGTTTTTT.

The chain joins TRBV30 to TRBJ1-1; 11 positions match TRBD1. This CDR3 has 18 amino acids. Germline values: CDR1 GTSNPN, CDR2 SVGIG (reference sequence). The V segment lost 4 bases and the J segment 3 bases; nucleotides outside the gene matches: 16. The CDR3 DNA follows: TGTGCCTGGAATCGCGCAGGGACAGGGGGAGCTAGTCACACTGAAGCTTTCTTT. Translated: CAWNRAGTGGASHTEAFF. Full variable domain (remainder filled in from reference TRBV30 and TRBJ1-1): SQTIHQWPATLVQPVGSPLSLECTVEGTSNPNLYWYRQAAGRGLQLLFYSVGIGQISSEVPQNLSASRPQDRQFILSSKKLLLSDSGFYLCAWNRAGTGGASHTEAFFGQGTRLTVV.

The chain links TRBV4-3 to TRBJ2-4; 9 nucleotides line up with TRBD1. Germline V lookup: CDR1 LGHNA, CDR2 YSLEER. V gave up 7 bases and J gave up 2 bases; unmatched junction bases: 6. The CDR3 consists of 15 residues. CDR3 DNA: TGCGCCAGCACCCCGGGACAGGGTCCCAAAAACATTCAGTACTTC. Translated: CASTPGQGPKNIQYF.

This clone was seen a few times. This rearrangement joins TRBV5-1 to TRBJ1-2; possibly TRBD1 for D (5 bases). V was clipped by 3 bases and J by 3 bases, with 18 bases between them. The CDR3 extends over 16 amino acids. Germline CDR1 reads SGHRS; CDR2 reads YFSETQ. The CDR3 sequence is CASSSTPTDRHYGYTF. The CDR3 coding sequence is TGCGCCAGCAGCTCAACGCCGACAGACCGTCACTATGGCTACACCTTC.

CDR3 in DNA: TGCAGCGTTGATTACGGGGAGAACACTGAAGCTTTCTTT. This translates into CSVDYGENTEAFF. The genes are TRBV29-1 and TRBJ1-1; unclear D gene. The CDR3 contains 13 residues. V gave up 3 bases and J gave up 1 base, with 9 bases separating them. Looked up from germline, CDR1 is SQVTM and CDR2 is ANQGSEA.